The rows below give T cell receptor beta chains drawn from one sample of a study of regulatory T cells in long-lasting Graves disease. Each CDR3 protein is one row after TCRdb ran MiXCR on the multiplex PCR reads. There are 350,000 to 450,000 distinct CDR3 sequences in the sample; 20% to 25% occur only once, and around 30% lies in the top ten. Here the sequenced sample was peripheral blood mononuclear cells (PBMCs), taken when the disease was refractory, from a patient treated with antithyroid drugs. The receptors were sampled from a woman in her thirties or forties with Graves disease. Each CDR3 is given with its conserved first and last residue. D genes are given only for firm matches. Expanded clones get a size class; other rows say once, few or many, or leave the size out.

CDR3nt: TGTGCCAGCAGCTTAGGGCAGTCTATGAACACTGAAGCTTTCTTT
CDR3aa: CASSLGQSMNTEAFF
j_gene: TRBJ1-1
v_gene: TRBV13
d_gene: -
abundance: many

CDR3nt: TGTGCCAGCAGGGGACTAGCGGGAGTAAATGAGCAGTTCTTC
CDR3aa: CASRGLAGVNEQFF
j_gene: TRBJ2-1
v_gene: TRBV12-3/TRBV12-4
d_gene: TRBD2
abundance: few

CDR3nt: TGCAGTGCTAGAGATCTGGAGGGCCTTTACGAGCAGTACTTC
CDR3aa: CSARDLEGLYEQYF
j_gene: TRBJ2-7
v_gene: TRBV20-1
d_gene: -
abundance: few

CDR3nt: TGCAGTGCTAGGGGAGGACTAGCGGGTTACTACGAGCAGTACTTC
CDR3aa: CSARGGLAGYYEQYF
j_gene: TRBJ2-7
v_gene: TRBV20-1
d_gene: TRBD2
abundance: many

CDR3nt: TGTGCCAGCAGCCAAGGCTGGGGCCGCACCGGGGAGCTGTTTTTT
CDR3aa: CASSQGWGRTGELFF
j_gene: TRBJ2-2
v_gene: TRBV3-1
d_gene: -
abundance: -

CDR3nt: TGCAGTGCTATGACAGGGAATTCACCCCTCCACTTT
CDR3aa: CSAMTGNSPLHF
j_gene: TRBJ1-6
v_gene: TRBV20-1
d_gene: TRBD1
abundance: many

CDR3nt: TGTGCCAGCAGTGAGAGTTCGGGACAGCTTTTCTACGAGCAGTACTTC
CDR3aa: CASSESSGQLFYEQYF
j_gene: TRBJ2-7
v_gene: TRBV2
d_gene: TRBD1
abundance: many

CDR3nt: TGTGCCAGCAACCCGCCGCGGACAAATCAACGAGGCACTGAAGCTTTCTTT
CDR3aa: CASNPPRTNQRGTEAFF
j_gene: TRBJ1-1
v_gene: TRBV6-1
d_gene: -
abundance: many

CDR3nt: TGTGCCAGCAGCTGGGCGGGGACAGGGCAAGTCGGCGGGGAGCTGTTTTTT
CDR3aa: CASSWAGTGQVGGELFF
j_gene: TRBJ2-2
v_gene: TRBV7-3
d_gene: TRBD1
abundance: few

CDR3nt: TGTGCCAGCAGTTTATCTAGCAGAAACTCCTACGAGCAGTACTTC
CDR3aa: CASSLSSRNSYEQYF
j_gene: TRBJ2-7
v_gene: TRBV28
d_gene: -
abundance: many

CDR3nt: TGTGCCAGCAAAGGGGCGGAATCCTACGAGCAGTACTTC
CDR3aa: CASKGAESYEQYF
j_gene: TRBJ2-7
v_gene: TRBV27
d_gene: -
abundance: many

CDR3nt: TGTGCCAGCAGGAAAAGGACAGACCTCTACGAGCAGTACTTC
CDR3aa: CASRKRTDLYEQYF
j_gene: TRBJ2-7
v_gene: TRBV6-1
d_gene: -
abundance: few

CDR3nt: TGCAGTGCATCGCCTAGTGAGACCCAGTACTTC
CDR3aa: CSASPSETQYF
j_gene: TRBJ2-5
v_gene: TRBV20-1
d_gene: -
abundance: few

CDR3nt: TGCGCCAGCAGCTTGACGGCCAGTCCTAATGAAAAACTGTTTTTT
CDR3aa: CASSLTASPNEKLFF
j_gene: TRBJ1-4
v_gene: TRBV5-1
d_gene: -
abundance: once

CDR3nt: TGTGCCACCAGCAACGACAGGGCCTTCTACGAGCAGTACTTC
CDR3aa: CATSNDRAFYEQYF
j_gene: TRBJ2-7
v_gene: TRBV15
d_gene: TRBD1
abundance: many

CDR3nt: TGTGCCAGCAGCCCTTTTCGACGGGGCCCTCGGGAGACCCAGTACTTC
CDR3aa: CASSPFRRGPRETQYF
j_gene: TRBJ2-5
v_gene: TRBV5-5
d_gene: -
abundance: -

CDR3nt: TGTGCCAGCAGCTTCGGGACAGGGCCAAATAATTCACCCCTCCACTTT
CDR3aa: CASSFGTGPNNSPLHF
j_gene: TRBJ1-6
v_gene: TRBV7-6
d_gene: TRBD1
abundance: many

CDR3nt: TGTGCCAGCAGCTTGGCTAAGACAGGGGGCCGGGGCTACACCTTC
CDR3aa: CASSLAKTGGRGYTF
j_gene: TRBJ1-2
v_gene: TRBV5-6
d_gene: TRBD1
abundance: -

CDR3nt: TGCAGTGCTAGAATCCAGAACACTGAAGCTTTCTTT
CDR3aa: CSARIQNTEAFF
j_gene: TRBJ1-1
v_gene: TRBV20-1
d_gene: -
abundance: few

CDR3nt: TGTGCCAGTAGTATTCTTTTCATGACTAGCGGGAGCTTTCAGTACTTC
CDR3aa: CASSILFMTSGSFQYF
j_gene: TRBJ2-4
v_gene: TRBV19
d_gene: TRBD2
abundance: -

CDR3nt: TGCAGTGCTCTTAGGACAACCCTCCGATACGAGCAGTACTTC
CDR3aa: CSALRTTLRYEQYF
j_gene: TRBJ2-7
v_gene: TRBV20-1
d_gene: -
abundance: few

CDR3nt: TGCAGCGTTGCGGTGTCTGGGCCCAAAGAGACCCAGTACTTC
CDR3aa: CSVAVSGPKETQYF
j_gene: TRBJ2-5
v_gene: TRBV29-1
d_gene: -
abundance: many

CDR3nt: TGTGCCAGCAGTGGGACAGCCCTTAATGAAAAACTGTTTTTT
CDR3aa: CASSGTALNEKLFF
j_gene: TRBJ1-4
v_gene: TRBV2
d_gene: -
abundance: many

CDR3nt: TGTGCCACCAGCCCCGGTGAACAAGAGACCCAGTACTTC
CDR3aa: CATSPGEQETQYF
j_gene: TRBJ2-5
v_gene: TRBV24-1
d_gene: -
abundance: many

CDR3nt: TGTGCCAGCAGCTTAGTATCACCCACTCGGTCCAAAAACATTCAGTACTTC
CDR3aa: CASSLVSPTRSKNIQYF
j_gene: TRBJ2-4
v_gene: TRBV11-2
d_gene: -
abundance: many

CDR3nt: TGCAGTGCTACCCTACTCCCGGCGAACACCGGGGAGCTGTTTTTT
CDR3aa: CSATLLPANTGELFF
j_gene: TRBJ2-2
v_gene: TRBV20-1
d_gene: -
abundance: many

CDR3nt: TGCAGTGTGGGCCCCCCCGGCGGACACTATGGCTACACCTTC
CDR3aa: CSVGPPGGHYGYTF
j_gene: TRBJ1-2
v_gene: TRBV20-1
d_gene: -
abundance: -

CDR3nt: TGTGCCAGCAGCTTGCCAACATGGGGGCACAGCTCTGGAAACACCATATATTTT
CDR3aa: CASSLPTWGHSSGNTIYF
j_gene: TRBJ1-3
v_gene: TRBV11-2
d_gene: -
abundance: -

CDR3nt: TGTGCCAGCAGTTTGAGAAAGGTCCCTCGGAAAAACATTCAGTACTTC
CDR3aa: CASSLRKVPRKNIQYF
j_gene: TRBJ2-4
v_gene: TRBV28
d_gene: -
abundance: many

CDR3nt: TGTGCCAGCACTCTCGGGACCGCCGATCTAATTAATGAAAAACTGTTTTTT
CDR3aa: CASTLGTADLINEKLFF
j_gene: TRBJ1-4
v_gene: TRBV5-6
d_gene: -
abundance: -

CDR3nt: TGTGCCAGCAGCTTTGTAACCGAGCAGTACTTC
CDR3aa: CASSFVTEQYF
j_gene: TRBJ2-7
v_gene: TRBV7-9
d_gene: -
abundance: -

CDR3nt: TGTGCCAGCGGGGTCGGCACCGGGGAGCTGTTTTTT
CDR3aa: CASGVGTGELFF
j_gene: TRBJ2-2
v_gene: TRBV13
d_gene: -
abundance: -

CDR3nt: TGTGCCAGCAGCTCTCCCTCGGGCCAAGAGACCCAGTACTTC
CDR3aa: CASSSPSGQETQYF
j_gene: TRBJ2-5
v_gene: TRBV28
d_gene: -
abundance: many

CDR3nt: TGTGCCAGCATTGGGGCGCAGGCAAGATTCAATCAGCCCCAGCATTTT
CDR3aa: CASIGAQARFNQPQHF
j_gene: TRBJ1-5
v_gene: TRBV6-1
d_gene: -
abundance: -

CDR3nt: TGTGCCATCAGTGAGCTACAGGATAGCATTCAGTACTTC
CDR3aa: CAISELQDSIQYF
j_gene: TRBJ2-4
v_gene: TRBV10-3
d_gene: -
abundance: many

CDR3nt: TGTGCCAGCTTAACGGGAGGGCGCGGGAACGCAGATACGCAGTATTTT
CDR3aa: CASLTGGRGNADTQYF
j_gene: TRBJ2-3
v_gene: TRBV2
d_gene: TRBD2
abundance: many

CDR3nt: TGCAGTGCTAGCACAGATCTCCCCAACTATGGCTACACCTTC
CDR3aa: CSASTDLPNYGYTF
j_gene: TRBJ1-2
v_gene: TRBV20-1
d_gene: -
abundance: many

CDR3nt: TGTGCCAGCAGTTACGCAATCCTAGCAAGGAGCGAAGCTTTCTTT
CDR3aa: CASSYAILARSEAFF
j_gene: TRBJ1-1
v_gene: TRBV6-5
d_gene: -
abundance: -

CDR3nt: TGTGCCAGCAGTTACGTCAATCTGACGGGGGCCGGGGAGCTGTTTTTT
CDR3aa: CASSYVNLTGAGELFF
j_gene: TRBJ2-2
v_gene: TRBV6-5
d_gene: -
abundance: few

CDR3nt: TGTGCCTGGAGTGACATGGGAACTGAAGCTTTCTTT
CDR3aa: CAWSDMGTEAFF
j_gene: TRBJ1-1
v_gene: TRBV30
d_gene: -
abundance: -

CDR3nt: TGTGCCAGCATGAGAATAGCGGGAGCCCACGAGCAGTACTTC
CDR3aa: CASMRIAGAHEQYF
j_gene: TRBJ2-7
v_gene: TRBV2
d_gene: TRBD2
abundance: -

CDR3nt: TGTGCCAGCAGTAGACGATTAGCGGGAGGGTGGGAGACCCAGTACTTC
CDR3aa: CASSRRLAGGWETQYF
j_gene: TRBJ2-5
v_gene: TRBV28
d_gene: TRBD2
abundance: many

CDR3nt: TGCAGTGCTATTCCTCGGATACTAGCCAAAAACATTCAGTACTTC
CDR3aa: CSAIPRILAKNIQYF
j_gene: TRBJ2-4
v_gene: TRBV20-1
d_gene: -
abundance: many

CDR3nt: TGTGCCAGTACCTGGGGGGTTCCGAACACCGGGGAGCTGTTTTTT
CDR3aa: CASTWGVPNTGELFF
j_gene: TRBJ2-2
v_gene: TRBV28
d_gene: -
abundance: -

CDR3nt: TGTGCCAGCAGTGAACAGGGATTCCCTGGAAACACCATATATTTT
CDR3aa: CASSEQGFPGNTIYF
j_gene: TRBJ1-3
v_gene: TRBV2
d_gene: -
abundance: many

CDR3nt: TGTGCCTGGAAAAGGGACGGTGAAAAACTGTTTTTT
CDR3aa: CAWKRDGEKLFF
j_gene: TRBJ1-4
v_gene: TRBV30
d_gene: -
abundance: many

CDR3nt: TGCGCCAGCAGCTTGGCCTCCTCCTCAGGAGACCCTGGGGCCAACGTCCTGACTTTC
CDR3aa: CASSLASSSGDPGANVLTF
j_gene: TRBJ2-6
v_gene: TRBV5-1
d_gene: -
abundance: -

CDR3nt: TGTGCCAGCAGCTCCCTCGGTTATAAGAATGAGCAGTTCTTC
CDR3aa: CASSSLGYKNEQFF
j_gene: TRBJ2-1
v_gene: TRBV7-8
d_gene: -
abundance: -

CDR3nt: TGTGCCAGCAGTTTAAACCCGACAGGGCCTAACCCTGAAGCTTTCTTT
CDR3aa: CASSLNPTGPNPEAFF
j_gene: TRBJ1-1
v_gene: TRBV28
d_gene: TRBD1
abundance: many